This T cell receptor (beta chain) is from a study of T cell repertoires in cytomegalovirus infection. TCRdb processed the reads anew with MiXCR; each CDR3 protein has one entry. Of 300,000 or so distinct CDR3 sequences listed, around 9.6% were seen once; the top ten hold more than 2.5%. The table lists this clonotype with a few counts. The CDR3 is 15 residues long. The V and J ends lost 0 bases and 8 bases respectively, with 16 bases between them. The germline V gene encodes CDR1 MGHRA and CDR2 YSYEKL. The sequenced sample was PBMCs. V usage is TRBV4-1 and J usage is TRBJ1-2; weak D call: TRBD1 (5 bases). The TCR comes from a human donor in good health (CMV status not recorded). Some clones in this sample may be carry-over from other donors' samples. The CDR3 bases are TGCGCCAGCAGCCAAGATCGCCTGATGACAGCCGGCTACACCTTC. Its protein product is CASSQDRLMTAGYTF.